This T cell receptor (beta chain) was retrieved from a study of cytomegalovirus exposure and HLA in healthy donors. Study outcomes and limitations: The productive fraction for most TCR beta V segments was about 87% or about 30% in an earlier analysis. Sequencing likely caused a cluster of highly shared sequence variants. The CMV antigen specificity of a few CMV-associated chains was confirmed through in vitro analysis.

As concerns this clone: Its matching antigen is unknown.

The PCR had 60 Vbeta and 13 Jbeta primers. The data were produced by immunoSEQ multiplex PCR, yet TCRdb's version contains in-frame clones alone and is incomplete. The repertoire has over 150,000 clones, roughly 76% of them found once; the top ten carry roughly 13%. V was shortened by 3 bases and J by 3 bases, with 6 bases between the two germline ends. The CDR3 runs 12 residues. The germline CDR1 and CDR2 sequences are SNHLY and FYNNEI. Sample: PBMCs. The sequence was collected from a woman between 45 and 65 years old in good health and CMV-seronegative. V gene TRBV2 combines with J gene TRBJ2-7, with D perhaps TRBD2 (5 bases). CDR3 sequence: CASSDSGYEQYF. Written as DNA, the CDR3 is TGTGCCAGCAGTGACAGCGGCTACGAGCAGTACTTC.